What follows are 8 T cell receptor beta chains derived from one specimen sequenced in a study of blood T cell repertoires in COVID-19. Sequenced by immunoSEQ multiplex PCR; TCRdb stores in-frame clones only, minus some. This sample yields under 130,000 clones, of which roughly 82% are seen a single time; around 12% belongs to the top ten. The sequenced sample consisted of peripheral blood. These receptors originate from a human donor in a cohort sampled during active COVID-19.

The chain couples TRBV3-1 (or the pseudogene TRBV3-2) to TRBJ2-6; D gene ambiguous. This CDR3 comprises 15 residues. V was pared by 4 bases and J by 1 base, with 8 bases between. Germline V lookup: CDR1 LGHDT, CDR2 YNNKEL (reference sequence). CDR3 sequence reads: CASSLRRSGANVLTF. DNA of the CDR3: TGTGCCAGCAGCCTTCGCAGATCTGGGGCCAACGTCCTGACTTTC.

The chain links TRBV21-1 to TRBJ2-7; TRBD1 is the table's D call, not checked against the DNA. TRBV21-1 is recorded as a pseudogene. This CDR3 contains 15 residues. CDR3 nucleotides: TGTGCCAGCAGCAAGGGACAGGGGGACTCCTACGAGCAGTACTTC. It is translated as CASSKGQGDSYEQYF.

The CDR3 protein is CASSLLGYGYTF. The CDR3 nucleotides are TGTGCCAGCAGCTTGCTAGGCTATGGCTACACCTTC. J is TRBJ1-2 and V is TRBV14; no clear D. Trimming removed 5 bases at V and 4 bases at J, with 8 bases between. Germline V gene sequence: CDR1 SGHDN, CDR2 FVKESK. The CDR3 totals 12 residues. The variable domain in full, with the rest retrieved from reference TRBV14 and TRBJ1-2, is EAGVTQFPSHSVIEKGQTVTLRCDPISGHDNLYWYRRVMGKEIKFLLHFVKESKQDESGMPNNRFLAERTGGTYSTLKVQPAELEDSGVYFCASSLLGYGYTFGSGTRLTVV.

The chain couples TRBV9 to TRBJ2-7; 7 bases are a match to TRBD2. Germline-derived CDR1 and CDR2 are SGDLS and YYNGEE. V lost 0 bases to trimming and J lost 2 bases; unmatched junction nucleotides: 5. This CDR3 is built from 15 residues. The CDR3, as DNA: TGTGCCAGCAGCGTAGTGGGAGGGCAGCCCTACGAGCAGTACTTC. It encodes CASSVVGGQPYEQYF. The full variable domain, with the rest looked up from reference TRBV9 and TRBJ2-7, is DSGVTQTPKHLITATGQRVTLRCSPRSGDLSVYWYQQSLDQGLQFLIQYYNGEERAKGNILERFSAQQFPDLHSELNLSSLELGDSALYFCASSVVGGQPYEQYFGPGTRLTVT.

The chain recombines TRBV2 with TRBJ2-5, with 7 nucleotides matching TRBD1. V lost 6 bases and J lost 4; bases outside the gene matches: 8. This CDR3 is 14 amino acids long. Germline V lookup: CDR1 SNHLY, CDR2 FYNNEI. The CDR3 region is CASRDRIGLETQYF. CDR3 nucleotide sequence: TGTGCCAGCAGGGACAGGATAGGGTTAGAGACCCAGTACTTC. Filled out from reference TRBV2 and TRBJ2-5, the complete variable domain reads EPEVTQTPSHQVTQMGQEVILRCVPISNHLYFYWYRQILGQKVEFLVSFYNNEISEKSEIFDDQFSVERPDGSNFTLKIRSTKLEDSAMYFCASRDRIGLETQYFGPGTRLLVL.

The chain has TRBV18 and TRBJ1-3; a weak D match, TRBD1 (6 bases). Trimming cost V 5 bases and J 4 bases, with 12 bases left between them. The CDR3 is 14 amino acids. Germline assignment: CDR1 KGHSH and CDR2 LQKENI. As DNA, the CDR3 is TGTGCCAGCTCAACTGGACAGCCCGGAAACACCATATATTTT. As protein: CASSTGQPGNTIYF.

This clone has more than one count but fewer than ten. The rearrangement uses TRBV5-1 and TRBJ1-5; TRBD1 is a possible D gene (6 bases). Looked up from germline, CDR1 is SGHRS and CDR2 is YFSETQ. This CDR3 has 13 amino acids. The V gene lost 6 bases and the J gene lost 10 bases, with 17 bases spanning the gap. The DNA of the CDR3 is TGCGCCAGCAACAAACAGGGTAAAGGACCCCAGCATTTT. It codes for CASNKQGKGPQHF. Full variable domain (rest looked up from reference TRBV5-1 and TRBJ1-5): KAGVTQTPRYLIKTRGQQVTLSCSPISGHRSVSWYQQTPGQGLQFLFEYFSETQRNKGNFPGRFSGRQFSNSRSEMNVSTLELGDSALYLCASNKQGKGPQHFGDGTRLSIL.

The chain joins TRBV3-1 (or the pseudogene TRBV3-2) to TRBJ2-2, with TRBD2 matching 7 bases. Trimming cost V 0 bases and J 4 bases; bases outside gene matches: 8. This CDR3 has 17 amino acids. CDR1 and CDR2 from the germline V gene are LGHDT and YNNKEL (reference sequence). The CDR3 spells CASSQETRGGTTGELFF. The CDR3 DNA reads TGTGCCAGCAGCCAAGAAACCCGCGGGGGTACCACCGGGGAGCTGTTTTTT.